A single sample gave rise to the 15 T cell receptor beta chains below, sequenced in a study of T cell changes during pregnancy in multiple sclerosis. This table comes from immunoSEQ multiplex PCR, and its TCRdb copy is limited to in-frame clones, with some not included. The repertoire holds 100,000 or so clones, with roughly 94% as singletons. This specimen consisted of peripheral blood, obtained after pregnancy. These receptors were collected from a female donor in good health, enrolled as a control in a pregnancy study.

This clone was counted only a few times. This chain uses TRBV5-1 with TRBJ2-7; TRBD2 might be the D (5 bases). The CDR3 extends over 16 amino acids. Germline V gene lookup returns CDR1 SGHRS and CDR2 YFSETQ. V shed 5 bases and J shed 5 bases, with 23 bases lying between them. Here the CDR3 reads CASSKRVRRKYHEQYF. The CDR3 DNA reads as TGCGCCAGCAGTAAGAGGGTCCGGCGGAAATACCACGAGCAGTACTTC.

This clone appeared a single time. The V call is TRBV5-6, the J call TRBJ2-3; 7 nucleotides match TRBD1. Per germline, CDR1 SGHDT and CDR2 YYEEEE. Unmatched junction bases numbered 4, after V lost 5 bases and J lost 1 base. This CDR3 spans 14 amino acids. The CDR3 loop is CASSPGTGTDTQYF. The CDR3, as DNA: TGTGCCAGCAGTCCCGGGACAGGCACAGATACGCAGTATTTT.

V gene TRBV4-1 combines with J gene TRBJ2-1, with D possibly matching TRBD1 (6 bases). The V and J ends lost 3 bases and 0 bases respectively, with 12 bases between them. The CDR3 runs to 16 residues. Germline-derived CDR1 and CDR2 are MGHRA and YSYEKL. The CDR3 sequence is CASSQTGLHSYNEQFF. The CDR3 DNA follows: TGCGCCAGCAGCCAGACAGGACTGCACTCCTACAATGAGCAGTTCTTC.

The chain has TRBV19 and TRBJ2-2, with 7 bases lining up with TRBD1. The V gene end was trimmed by 5 bases and the J gene end by 3 bases; junction bases not matched to a gene: 6. This CDR3 region has 15 residues. CDR1 and CDR2 (germline): LNHDA, SQIVND (reference sequence). The CDR3 here is CASSYGTVYTGELFF. The CDR3 DNA sequence: TGTGCCAGTAGTTACGGGACAGTTTACACCGGGGAGCTGTTTTTT.

The V call is TRBV28, the J call TRBJ1-2; D might be TRBD1 (6 bases). The CDR3 spans 16 residues. Germline V lookup: CDR1 MDHEN, CDR2 SYDVKM. V was cut by 0 bases and J by 4 bases, with 15 bases left in between. The CDR3 coding sequence is TGTGCCAGCAGTTTATGGGGGGGGGCAGTCAGCTATGGCTACACCTTC. Amino acid sequence: CASSLWGGAVSYGYTF.

The V call is TRBV12-5, the J call TRBJ2-1; possible D gene TRBD2, 5 bases. Trimming removed 1 base from V and 0 bases from J, with 10 bases in between. In germline, CDR1 is LGHNT, CDR2 FRNRAP. The CDR3 spans 16 residues. CDR3 in amino acids: CASGLGGPGSYNEQFF. The CDR3 bases are TGTGCTAGTGGTTTGGGAGGGCCGGGCTCCTACAATGAGCAGTTCTTC.

The chain has TRBV19 and TRBJ1-5; D is uncertain. Trimming pared 7 bases from V and 9 bases from J, leaving 16 bases between. Germline CDR1 reads LNHDA; CDR2 reads SQIVND (reference sequence). There are 13 residues in the CDR3. The CDR3 reads CASNTGILGPQHF. In DNA, the CDR3 is TGTGCCAGTAATACCGGGATCCTTGGGCCCCAGCATTTT. The whole variable domain, filled in from reference TRBV19 and TRBJ1-5, reads DGGITQSPKYLFRKEGQNVTLSCEQNLNHDAMYWYRQDPGQGLRLIYYSQIVNDFQKGDIAEGYSVSREKKESFPLTVTSAQKNPTAFYLCASNTGILGPQHFGDGTRLSIL.

In this sample, this clone turned up a few times. The genes are TRBV2 and TRBJ2-7; TRBD2 might be the D (5 bases). Trimming took off 4 bases at V and 3 bases at J, with 10 bases between the two ends. Per germline, CDR1 SNHLY and CDR2 FYNNEI. The CDR3 sequence is 13 residues long. CDR3 sequence reads: CASSGRLVYEQYF. Here the CDR3 DNA reads TGTGCCAGCAGTGGGAGGCTAGTCTACGAGCAGTACTTC.

The chain links TRBV28 to TRBJ2-5; 14 bases match TRBD2. This CDR3 spans 17 amino acids. Per germline, CDR1 MDHEN and CDR2 SYDVKM. With 5 bases clipped from V and 4 bases from J, the junction kept 9 bases outside the gene matches. Written as DNA, the CDR3 is TGTGCCAGCAGTCCCAATCGACTAGCGGGAGGGAGAGAGACCCAGTACTTC. Residues: CASSPNRLAGGRETQYF.

The chain employs TRBV5-4 and TRBJ2-7; 8 bases are a match to TRBD2. The V and J ends lost 2 bases and 0 bases, in that order; junction bases with no gene match: 4. Looked up from germline, CDR1 is SGHNT and CDR2 is YYREEE (reference sequence). This CDR3 spans 15 amino acids. CDR3 amino acids: CASSFGGRSSYEQYF. CDR3 in DNA: TGTGCCAGCAGCTTCGGCGGGAGGAGCTCCTACGAGCAGTACTTC.

The CDR3 DNA sequence: TGCGCCAGCAGCCCCCGGGAAAACGATGGGGCCAACGTCCTGACTTTC. Its protein is CASSPRENDGANVLTF. The rearrangement uses TRBV5-1 and TRBJ2-6; D perhaps matches TRBD2 (5 bases). Germline lookup yields CDR1 SGHRS and CDR2 YFSETQ. V shed 4 bases and J shed 3 bases, with 14 bases lying between them. This CDR3 has 16 amino acids.

This sequence joins TRBV14 and TRBJ1-5, with TRBD1 matching 8 bases. From germline, CDR1 is SGHDN and CDR2 FVKESK. V lost 3 bases, J lost 0 bases, and 7 bases stayed unmatched. The CDR3 consists of 17 residues. The CDR3 loop is CASSHGGTGNSNQPQHF. In DNA, the CDR3 is TGTGCCAGCAGCCATGGGGGGACAGGCAATAGCAATCAGCCCCAGCATTTT.

The chain combines TRBV19 with TRBJ2-7; TRBD2 agrees at 11 bases. CDR3 length equals 15 residues. The trim removed 9 bases at V and 0 bases at J, leaving 7 bases unmatched. Germline CDR1 and CDR2: LNHDA and SQIVND (reference sequence). CDR3 sequence (DNA): TGTGCCAGCGGACTAGCGGGCCTTCCCTCCTACGAGCAGTACTTC. Protein product: CASGLAGLPSYEQYF.

This chain connects TRBV2 to TRBJ2-3; TRBD2 might be the D (6 bases). The CDR3 covers 16 residues. Germline lookup yields CDR1 SNHLY and CDR2 FYNNEI. Trimming stripped 2 bases from V and 1 base from J, with 13 bases between. This CDR3 is CASSERVGSGTDTQYF. CDR3 sequence (DNA): TGTGCCAGCAGTGAAAGAGTCGGGAGTGGCACAGATACGCAGTATTTT.

V and J are TRBV28 and TRBJ1-4, with D possibly matching TRBD1 (6 bases). V lost 6 bases, J lost 4 bases, and 18 bases lay in between. Germline assignment: CDR1 MDHEN and CDR2 SYDVKM. This CDR3 comprises 16 residues. The CDR3: CASSPGRGTGNEKLFF. The CDR3 nucleotides are TGTGCCAGCAGCCCTGGAAGGGGGACGGGTAATGAAAAACTGTTTTTT.